This T cell receptor beta chain came from a study of shared clonotypes between healthy human individuals. Study conclusions and caveats: Non-shared clonotypes had lower generation probabilities than clonotypes shared by all four sorted-subset donors.

CD45RO negativity and positive selection for CCR7 defined naive CD8 cells, a population that excluded terminally differentiated effector memory CD45RA+ cells. Each donor was a Caucasian adult residing in Nashville, Tennessee. As concerns this clone: Antigen: not known.

TCRdb keeps only in-frame clones here, not all; method: immunoSEQ multiplex PCR. The table includes about 2 million clones, over 85% detected once. The CDR3 is made up of 14 amino acids. Germline V gives CDR1 WSHSY, CDR2 SAAADI. The V gene lost 8 bases and the J gene lost 5 bases, with 16 bases spanning the gap. The rearrangement joins TRBV10-2 to TRBJ2-1; weak D call: TRBD2 (5 bases). Source material: naive CD8+ T cells sorted from blood. The receptor comes from a man younger than 30 in good health. The CDR3 region has the DNA TGCGCCAGCGAGGGCGGTACCTACAACAATGAGCAGTTCTTC. Translating gives CASEGGTYNNEQFF.